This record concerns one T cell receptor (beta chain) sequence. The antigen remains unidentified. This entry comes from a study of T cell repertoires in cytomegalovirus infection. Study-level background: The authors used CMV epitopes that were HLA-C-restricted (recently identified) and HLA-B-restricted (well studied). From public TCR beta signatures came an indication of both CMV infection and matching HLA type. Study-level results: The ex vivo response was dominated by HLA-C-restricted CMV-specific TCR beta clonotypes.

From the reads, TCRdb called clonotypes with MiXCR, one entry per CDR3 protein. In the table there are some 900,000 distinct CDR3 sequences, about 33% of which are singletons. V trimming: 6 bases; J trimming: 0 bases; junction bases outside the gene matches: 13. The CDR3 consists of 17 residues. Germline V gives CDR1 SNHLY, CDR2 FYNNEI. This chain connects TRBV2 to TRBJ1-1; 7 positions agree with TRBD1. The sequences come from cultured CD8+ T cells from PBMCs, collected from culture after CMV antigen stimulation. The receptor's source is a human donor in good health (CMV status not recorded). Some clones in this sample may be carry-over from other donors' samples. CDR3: CASSHTGTAPMNTEAFF. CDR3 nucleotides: TGTGCCAGCAGCCACACCGGGACAGCACCCATGAACACTGAAGCTTTCTTT.